The entry below gives a single T cell receptor (beta chain) sequence along with its context. The data stem from a study of blood T cell repertoires in COVID-19. As for the study in general: COVID-19 samples, acute and convalescent, were from the United States, Italy and Spain. Nucleic acid was either cDNA or gDNA, and it came from T cells, B-cell-depleted T cells, or PBMCs.

In the original workflow: Reference gene primers were amplified, and this amplification served to estimate nucleated cell counts. The data were produced by immunoSEQ multiplex PCR, yet TCRdb's version contains in-frame clones alone and is incomplete. The DNA was the basis for D and trimming; V, J and clone size are from that table. Counted here are about 150,000 clones, approximately 83% occurring once; the ten biggest clones make up under 3.5%. The junction had 7 bases not matched to a gene; V was cut back by 3 bases and J by 11 bases. This CDR3 region has 15 residues. Germline CDR1 KGHSH, CDR2 LQKENI.

V is TRBV18 and J is TRBJ1-4; 12 bases map to TRBD1. The sequenced sample consisted of peripheral blood. The receptor was derived from a man between 65 and 80 years old with acute or convalescent COVID-19. The CDR3 DNA follows: TGTGCCAGCTCACCTGGGACAGGGGGCGACAGGAAACTGTTTTTT. Protein: CASSPGTGGDRKLFF.